Sequencing of this T cell receptor beta chain was carried out in a study of metastatic and nonmetastatic thyroid tumors. The table lists this clone with many counts. This sample also contains other DNA sequences that code for the same CDR3. With MiXCR, TCRdb called clones anew from the PCR reads. The data contain tens of thousands of clones, 20% to 25% of them seen just once; the ten biggest clones take up 15% to 18%. Trimming cost V 2 bases and J 5 bases, with 21 bases left between them. The CDR3 runs to 17 residues. CDR1 SGHVS and CDR2 FQNEAQ come from the germline V gene. Treatment of any kind had been given to no patient before thyroid surgery.

Sequenced sample: blood. This chain uses TRBV7-8 with TRBJ2-5, with a weak D call TRBD1 (6 bases). The receptor was derived from a female donor with papillary thyroid cancer or a benign thyroid nodule (not recorded which). Some clones in this sample may be carry-over from other donors' samples. As DNA, the CDR3 is TGTGCCAGCAGCTTACATTCCGGGACATCCTTGGGGGAGACCCAGTACTTC. This encodes CASSLHSGTSLGETQYF.